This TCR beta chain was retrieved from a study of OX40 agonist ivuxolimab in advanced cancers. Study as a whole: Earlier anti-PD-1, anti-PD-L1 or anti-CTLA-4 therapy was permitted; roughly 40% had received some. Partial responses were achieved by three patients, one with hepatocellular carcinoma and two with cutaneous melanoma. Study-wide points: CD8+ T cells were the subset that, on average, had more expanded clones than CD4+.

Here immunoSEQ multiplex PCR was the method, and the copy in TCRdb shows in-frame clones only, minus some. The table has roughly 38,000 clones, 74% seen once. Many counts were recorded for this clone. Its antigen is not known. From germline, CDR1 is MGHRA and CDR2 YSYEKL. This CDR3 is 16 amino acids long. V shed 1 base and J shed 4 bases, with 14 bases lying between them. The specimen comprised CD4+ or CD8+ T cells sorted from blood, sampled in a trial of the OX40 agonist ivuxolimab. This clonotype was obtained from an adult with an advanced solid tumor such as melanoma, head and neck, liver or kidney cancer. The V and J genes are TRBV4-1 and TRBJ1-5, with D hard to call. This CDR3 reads CASSQVAENSNQPQHF. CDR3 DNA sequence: TGCGCCAGCAGCCAAGTAGCGGAAAACTCGAATCAGCCCCAGCATTTT.